This T cell receptor beta chain was sequenced in a study of shared clonotypes between healthy human individuals. Study-wide points: An expected dependence of interdonor clonotype sharing on sequencing depth was noted.

Per the germline V gene, CDR1 is MNHEY and CDR2 is SVGAGI. Trimming pared 2 bases from V and 5 bases from J, leaving 12 bases between. CDR3 length equals 14 residues. This table comes from immunoSEQ multiplex PCR, and its TCRdb copy is limited to in-frame clones, with some not included. The table has about 710,000 clones, over 55% seen once. A note on this clone: Its specificity is not known.

The TCR sequence derives from a woman aged 30 to 39 in good health. The specimen sequenced was memory CD4+ T cells sorted from blood. Subset described: CD45RA-negative fraction. The chain is built from TRBV6-5 and TRBJ1-2; D is unresolved. The CDR3 DNA sequence: TGTGCCAGCAGTTACGTTCCAGGTTCATATGGCTACACCTTC. Residues: CASSYVPGSYGYTF.